The 12 T cell receptor beta chains listed next were all sequenced from one sample in a study of cytomegalovirus exposure and HLA in healthy donors. The PCR was carried out with 60 Vbeta primers and 13 Jbeta primers. TCRdb's table, derived via immunoSEQ multiplex PCR, lists solely in-frame clones and lacks some. The table records 130,000 to 150,000 clones, approximately 84% of them present only once. Sequenced sample: PBMCs. The origin of the receptors is a woman aged 60-75 years in good health and CMV-seropositive.

The chain couples TRBV28 to TRBJ2-7; D gene uncertain. The ends were cut back, 0 bases at V and 1 base at J, with 7 bases in the middle. Germline V gene lookup returns CDR1 MDHEN and CDR2 SYDVKM. CDR3 length: 14 amino acids. The CDR3: CASSLWSRSYEQYF. The DNA of the CDR3 is TGTGCCAGCAGTTTATGGAGCAGGTCCTACGAGCAGTACTTC.

The sample holds a few counts of this clone. CDR3 coding DNA: TGTGCCAGCAGCTTGGTCGGAGGGGGCGACTATGGCTACACCTTC. Encoded protein: CASSLVGGGDYGYTF. This sequence joins TRBV5-6 and TRBJ1-2; 7 bases map to TRBD1. The trim removed 0 bases at V and 3 bases at J, leaving 5 bases unmatched. CDR3 size: 15 residues. Germline V gene sequence: CDR1 SGHDT, CDR2 YYEEEE.

This sequence joins TRBV19 and TRBJ2-3; possible D gene TRBD2, 6 bases. Trimming took off 4 bases at V and 0 bases at J, with 8 bases between the two ends. The length of the CDR3 is 14 residues. Germline V gene data show CDR1 as LNHDA and CDR2 as SQIVND (reference sequence). The CDR3 loop is CASSTGTSTDTQYF. In DNA form, the CDR3 reads TGTGCCAGTAGTACCGGGACTAGCACAGATACGCAGTATTTT.

The chain couples TRBV6-5 to TRBJ1-2; D remains unclear. The CDR3 is 13 amino acids. Germline CDR1 MNHEY, CDR2 SVGAGI. The ends were cut back, 4 bases at V and 2 bases at J, with 8 bases in the middle. The CDR3 DNA reads as TGTGCCAGCAGTTCGGCGGCAAACTATGGCTACACCTTC. Its translation is CASSSAANYGYTF.

The count of this clone is one. The chain uses TRBV5-1 and TRBJ2-1; weak D call: TRBD2 (5 bases). Germline V gene lookup returns CDR1 SGHRS and CDR2 YFSETQ. Deletions cut 0 bases from V and 5 bases from J, with 9 bases between. The CDR3 is made up of 14 amino acids. The CDR3 sequence: CASSLVGDDNEQFF. CDR3 DNA sequence: TGCGCCAGCAGCTTGGTGGGAGACGACAATGAGCAGTTCTTC.

The CDR3 sequence is CASSDRPGQPSYEQYF. The CDR3 DNA reads TGTGCCAGCAGTGACCGACCGGGACAGCCCTCCTACGAGCAGTACTTC. The genes are TRBV27 and TRBJ2-7; 7 positions match TRBD1. V trimming: 5 bases; J trimming: 0 bases; junction bases outside the gene matches: 10. There are 16 residues in the CDR3. Germline V gene sequence: CDR1 MNHEY, CDR2 SMNVEV (reference sequence).

The J gene is TRBJ2-3, the V gene TRBV27; the D gene is possibly TRBD1 (6 bases). Looked up from germline, CDR1 is MNHEY and CDR2 is SMNVEV (reference sequence). This CDR3 is built from 16 residues. V lost 5 bases and J lost 4, with 19 bases in between. Written as DNA, the CDR3 is TGTGCCAGCAGTCCGGTCGGACCCTGGGGGCCAGATACGCAGTATTTT. Protein sequence: CASSPVGPWGPDTQYF.

The V gene is TRBV30, the J gene TRBJ2-2; 7 nucleotides agree with TRBD1. Trimming cost V 0 bases and J 8 bases; bases outside gene matches: 6. Germline lookup yields CDR1 GTSNPN and CDR2 SVGIG (reference sequence). The CDR3 is 14 residues long. For the CDR3, the DNA is TGTGCCTGGAGTGTACTACAGGGGCAGGGGGAGCTGTTTTTT. Its translation: CAWSVLQGQGELFF.

Comments on this clone: This sample also contains other DNA sequences that code for the same CDR3. V usage is TRBV27 and J usage is TRBJ1-2, with D possibly being TRBD1 (5 bases). With 6 bases removed from V and 2 bases from J, the gap between germline ends came to 10 bases. Germline V gene sequence: CDR1 MNHEY, CDR2 SMNVEV (reference sequence). The CDR3 loop spans 13 amino acids. DNA for the CDR3: TGTGCCAGCAGGAGGGGAGGAAACTATGGCTACACCTTC. It specifies CASRRGGNYGYTF.

The J gene is TRBJ1-2, the V gene TRBV28; D call uncertain. Germline CDR1 reads MDHEN; CDR2 reads SYDVKM. This CDR3 contains 15 residues. V was pared by 4 bases and J by 1 base, with 13 bases between. The CDR3 DNA reads as TGTGCCAGCAGTTCCGCCGTGAGGAGTAACTATGGCTACACCTTC. It yields the protein CASSSAVRSNYGYTF.

This sequence joins TRBV9 and TRBJ2-7; D is ambiguous. The CDR3 sequence is 15 residues long. CDR1 SGDLS and CDR2 YYNGEE come from the germline V gene. V dropped 4 bases and J dropped 2 bases, with 16 bases sitting between them. The CDR3 here is CASSPLSGGTYEQYF. CDR3 sequence (DNA): TGTGCCAGCAGCCCCCTTAGTGGCGGTACCTACGAGCAGTACTTC. The full variable domain, rest sourced from reference TRBV9 and TRBJ2-7, is DSGVTQTPKHLITATGQRVTLRCSPRSGDLSVYWYQQSLDQGLQFLIQYYNGEERAKGNILERFSAQQFPDLHSELNLSSLELGDSALYFCASSPLSGGTYEQYFGPGTRLTVT.

The chain uses TRBV28 and TRBJ2-7; TRBD2 matches 8 bases. The J segment lost 2 bases and the V segment lost 5 bases, leaving 5 bases of the junction unmatched. CDR3 size: 14 residues. In germline, CDR1 is MDHEN, CDR2 SYDVKM. The CDR3: CASSPTSGAYEQYF. CDR3 nucleotide sequence: TGTGCCAGCAGTCCCACTAGCGGCGCCTACGAGCAGTACTTC.